The rows below give T cell receptor beta chains drawn from one sample of a study of cytomegalovirus exposure and HLA in healthy donors. Sequencing used immunoSEQ multiplex PCR; TCRdb keeps in-frame clones, though not all of them. The sample yields 80,000 to 95,000 clones, around 96% seen once. Sequences were obtained from PBMCs. Every receptor here comes from a woman aged 18 to 35 in good health and CMV-seronegative. The conserved cysteine and the conserved F or W are not part of the CDR3 here. Fields, in order: clone size, D gene, J gene, V gene, CDR3 length, CDR3 protein. D genes are given only for firm matches. For some rows the clone size is stated as once, few or many, or as a class when expanded; others skip it.

-	-	TRBJ2-2	TRBV5-6	14	ASSLVVAVGTGELF
-	-	TRBJ1-2	TRBV28	11	ASSLSLEYGYT
once	TRBD2	TRBJ2-7	TRBV10-3	13	ATKSTSGRSYEQY
once	TRBD1	TRBJ1-2	TRBV4-1	13	ASSIGQGVSGGYT
-	TRBD1	TRBJ2-1	TRBV5-1	13	ASSFTGDTYNEQF
once	-	TRBJ2-3	TRBV9	13	ASSRGPEETNTQY
-	TRBD2	TRBJ2-3	TRBV25-1	12	ASMGPAGGDTQY
-	TRBD1	TRBJ1-2	TRBV19	12	ASSMRTGDYGYT
-	-	TRBJ2-7	TRBV6-5	14	ASSYSGRPGSYEQY
-	TRBD1	TRBJ1-2	TRBV7-9	11	ASSSTGVNGYT
-	TRBD1	TRBJ2-1	TRBV9	13	ASSPSGTEDNEQF
-	-	TRBJ1-1	TRBV10-3	11	AITKGRGRRAF
-	TRBD2	TRBJ2-7	TRBV9	14	ASSASVTSVTYEQY
-	-	TRBJ2-5	TRBV4-1	11	ASAEESLETQY
-	-	TRBJ2-7	TRBV21-1	15	ASSKGIDTNPYYEQY
-	-	TRBJ1-4	TRBV27	17	ASQNSPFPRQDPNEKLF
-	TRBD2	TRBJ2-7	TRBV6-5	13	ASSRSGRNFHEQY
-	TRBD1	TRBJ1-5	TRBV6-5	14	ASSYPKQGGDQPQH
-	-	TRBJ1-1	TRBV30	10	AWSGNRDEAF
-	TRBD2	TRBJ2-3	TRBV7-9	12	ASSYSGVTDTQY
-	-	TRBJ2-1	TRBV2	12	ASIRGRTYNEQF
-	-	TRBJ2-2	TRBV13	12	ASRAGQNTGELF
once	TRBD1	TRBJ2-7	TRBV6-5	13	ASSYSLRQGYEQY
-	TRBD1	TRBJ1-1	TRBV5-1	14	ASSLERGRPGAEAF